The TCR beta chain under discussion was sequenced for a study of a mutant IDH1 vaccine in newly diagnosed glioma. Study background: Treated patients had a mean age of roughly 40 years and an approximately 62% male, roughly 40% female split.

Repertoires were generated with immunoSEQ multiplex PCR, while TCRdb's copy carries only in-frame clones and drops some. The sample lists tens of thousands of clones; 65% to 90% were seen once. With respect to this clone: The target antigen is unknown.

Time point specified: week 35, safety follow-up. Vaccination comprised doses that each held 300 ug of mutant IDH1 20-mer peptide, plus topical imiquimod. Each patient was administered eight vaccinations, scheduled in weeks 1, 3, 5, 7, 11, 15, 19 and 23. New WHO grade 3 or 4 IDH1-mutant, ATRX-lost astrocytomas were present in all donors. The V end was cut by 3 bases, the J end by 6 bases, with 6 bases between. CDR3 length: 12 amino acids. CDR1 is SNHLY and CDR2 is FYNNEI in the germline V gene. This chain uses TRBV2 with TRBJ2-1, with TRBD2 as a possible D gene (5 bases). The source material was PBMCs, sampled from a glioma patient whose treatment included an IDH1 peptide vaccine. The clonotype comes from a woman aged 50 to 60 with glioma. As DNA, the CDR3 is TGTGCCAGCAGTGAGGCGGGCAATGAGCAGTTCTTC. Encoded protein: CASSEAGNEQFF.